This T cell receptor beta chain was captured in a study of blood T cells in healthy people across ages. Using a J-beta primer mix together with a sample-barcoded 5' primer, a second PCR was run for 7 to 11 cycles. MiXCR, run by TCRdb on the 5' RACE reads, gives a single entry per CDR3 protein. The data show approximately 1.5 million distinct CDR3 sequences, with 34% seen just once and around 11% held by the top ten. The sequence came from a woman between 25 and 40 years old in good health. Input material: blood.

The CDR3 sequence is CASSPQRLAGWYKQYF. In nucleotides, the CDR3 is TGTGCCAGCAGCCCTCAAAGACTAGCGGGTTGGTACAAGCAGTACTTC. This chain uses TRBV28 with TRBJ2-7; 10 bases are shared with TRBD2. Germline CDR1 MDHEN, CDR2 SYDVKM. Trimming removed 6 bases from V and 8 bases from J; junction bases left unmatched: 16. The CDR3 covers 16 residues.